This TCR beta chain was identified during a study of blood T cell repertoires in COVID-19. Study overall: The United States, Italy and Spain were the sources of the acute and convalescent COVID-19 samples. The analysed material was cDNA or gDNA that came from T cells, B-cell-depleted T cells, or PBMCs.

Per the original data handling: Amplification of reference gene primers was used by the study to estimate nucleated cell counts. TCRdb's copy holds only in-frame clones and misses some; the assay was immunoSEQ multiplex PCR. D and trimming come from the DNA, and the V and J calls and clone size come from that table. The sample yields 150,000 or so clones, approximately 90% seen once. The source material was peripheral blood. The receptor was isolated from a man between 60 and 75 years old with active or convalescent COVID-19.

The CDR3 protein is CASSSRWGGLEKLFF. CDR3 in DNA: TGTGCCAGCAGTTCAAGGTGGGGGGGCCTCGAAAAACTGTTTTTT. This chain uses TRBV28 with TRBJ1-4, with D perhaps matching TRBD1 (6 bases). V was cut by 4 bases and J by 8 bases, with 17 bases left in between. Germline CDR1 is MDHEN and CDR2 is SYDVKM. This CDR3 has 15 amino acids.